The entry below gives a single T cell receptor (beta chain) sequence along with its context. Methods used by the authors: Reference gene primers were amplified, and this amplification served to estimate nucleated cell counts. Generated by immunoSEQ multiplex PCR, the TCRdb table keeps only in-frame clones and is missing some. The DNA gave D and trimming, while V, J and clone size come from that table. This table has approximately 230,000 clones, 85% to 90% appearing once. This sample stems from a study of blood T cell repertoires in COVID-19. Background on the study: Spain, Italy and the United States supplied samples that represented acute and convalescent COVID-19.

This CDR3 has 10 residues. Looked up from germline, CDR1 is MRHNA and CDR2 is SNTAGT. V was shortened by 9 bases and J by 10 bases, with 12 bases between the two germline ends. The sequenced sample consisted of peripheral blood. The source of this sequence is an elderly man with acute or convalescent COVID-19. The chain employs TRBV6-4 and TRBJ2-5, with D maybe TRBD2 (5 bases). CDR3: CARQRRGQYF. In DNA, the CDR3 is TGTGCCAGGCAACGACGGGGCCAGTACTTC.